This entry lists 17 T cell receptor beta chains sequenced from one sample in a study of human T cells and chemical hapten exposure. Time point of the sample: healthy volunteer bleed at 2 weeks. Unfractionated whole blood yielded the extracted total RNA. TCRdb passed the RACE reads through MiXCR, listing each CDR3 protein once. This sample yields 49,000 or so distinct CDR3 sequences, of which roughly 4.5% are seen a single time; about 6% belongs to the top ten. The sequenced sample was whole blood. Receptor source: a human donor in good health. Some clones in this sample may be carry-over from other donors' samples.

This clonotype was detected many times. The genes are TRBV29-1 and TRBJ1-2, with TRBD1 matching 9 bases. CDR1 and CDR2 (germline): SQVTM, ANQGSEA. The CDR3 length is 14 residues. The J segment lost 8 bases and the V segment lost 6 bases, leaving 13 bases of the junction unmatched. The CDR3 protein is CSVRTGTGPEGYTF. The CDR3 DNA reads as TGCAGCGTCAGAACGGGGACAGGGCCCGAGGGCTACACCTTC.

This clonotype was seen at least ten times. The V call is TRBV5-1, the J call TRBJ1-1; 7 nucleotides align to TRBD1. The CDR3 is 13 residues long. Germline V gives CDR1 SGHRS, CDR2 YFSETQ. V shed 2 bases, J shed 4 bases, and the junction held 2 bases outside the gene matches. CDR3 in DNA: TGCGCCAGCAGCTTATGGACAGGCACTGAAGCTTTCTTT. It specifies CASSLWTGTEAFF.

The V and J genes are TRBV29-1 and TRBJ2-5; D possibly corresponds to TRBD2 (5 bases). The germline gives CDR1 SQVTM, CDR2 ANQGSEA. The CDR3 has 12 amino acids. V dropped 2 bases and J dropped 4 bases, with 8 bases sitting between them. The CDR3 loop is CSVEMGRETQYF. The CDR3 DNA reads TGCAGCGTTGAAATGGGGAGAGAGACCCAGTACTTC.

The V and J genes are TRBV12-3 or TRBV12-4 and TRBJ1-6; D not certain. The CDR3 consists of 14 residues. The V and J ends lost 2 bases and 5 bases respectively, with 7 bases between them. CDR3 nucleotides: TGTGCCAGCAGTTTAATTTCCGATAATTCACCCCTCCACTTT. It specifies CASSLISDNSPLHF.

This clonotype occurred a few times. The chain carries TRBV28 and TRBJ2-1; no definite D call. Germline V lookup: CDR1 MDHEN, CDR2 SYDVKM. V shed 7 bases and J shed 3 bases, with 16 bases lying between them. The CDR3 runs to 15 residues. The CDR3 region is CASTSFEVDYNEQFF. Written as DNA, the CDR3 is TGTGCCAGCACCTCCTTTGAAGTAGACTACAATGAGCAGTTCTTC.

This clonotype showed up many times. This chain uses TRBV19 with TRBJ2-1; 9 positions agree with TRBD2. CDR1 is LNHDA and CDR2 is SQIVND in the germline V gene (reference sequence). V dropped 5 bases and J dropped 9; count of bases not matched to a gene: 5. CDR3 length equals 13 residues. CDR3 residues: CASSPSGRTEQFF. CDR3 sequence (DNA): TGTGCCAGTAGTCCCAGCGGGAGGACTGAGCAGTTCTTC.

V usage is TRBV5-1 and J usage is TRBJ2-3, with D tentatively TRBD2 (6 bases). Germline assignment: CDR1 SGHRS and CDR2 YFSETQ. Between the trimmed V and J ends, which lost 3 bases and 2 bases, there was a span of 10 bases. This CDR3 is built from 14 residues. CDR3 residues: CASSSGLHTDTQYF. The CDR3 DNA reads TGCGCCAGCAGCTCGGGACTGCACACAGATACGCAGTATTTT.

In this sample, this clonotype turned up many times. V is TRBV3-1 and J is TRBJ2-1; TRBD2 aligns across 12 bases. The J segment lost 2 bases and the V segment lost 4 bases, leaving 3 bases of the junction unmatched. Germline V gene data show CDR1 as LGHDT and CDR2 as YNNKEL (reference sequence). This CDR3 comprises 16 residues. The CDR3 bases are TGTGCCAGCAGCCTTCTAGCGGGAGGGACCTACAATGAGCAGTTCTTC. Residues: CASSLLAGGTYNEQFF.

In this sample, this clonotype turned up many times. The rearrangement joins TRBV7-8 to TRBJ1-1; D is unclear. This CDR3 comprises 16 residues. The germline gives CDR1 SGHVS, CDR2 FQNEAQ. V was pared by 5 bases and J by 0 bases, with 16 bases between. CDR3 in amino acids: CASSPLERSMNTEAFF. The CDR3 DNA follows: TGTGCCAGCAGCCCCTTAGAAAGAAGCATGAACACTGAAGCTTTCTTT.

This clonotype was recorded at least ten times. V gene TRBV27 combines with J gene TRBJ2-7; 10 bases agree with TRBD1. Germline CDR1 is MNHEY and CDR2 is SMNVEV (reference sequence). J lost 3 bases, V lost 5 bases, and 7 bases had no gene match. CDR3 length: 15 residues. Written as DNA, the CDR3 is TGTGCCAGCAGTCATTCCGGGACAGGGGACTACGAGCAGTACTTC. As protein: CASSHSGTGDYEQYF.

This clonotype was found a few times. The rearrangement uses TRBV30 and TRBJ1-4; D possibly corresponds to TRBD1 (6 bases). CDR1 and CDR2 from the germline V gene are GTSNPN and SVGIG (reference sequence). Trimming removed 5 bases from V and 8 bases from J, with 18 bases in between. There are 14 residues in the CDR3. The CDR3 reads CAWQLLTGTEKLFF. In DNA form, the CDR3 reads TGTGCCTGGCAATTATTGACAGGAACCGAAAAACTGTTTTTT. The full variable domain, in which reference TRBV30 and TRBJ1-4 provide the parts outside the CDR3, is SQTIHQWPATLVQPVGSPLSLECTVEGTSNPNLYWYRQAAGRGLQLLFYSVGIGQISSEVPQNLSASRPQDRQFILSSKKLLLSDSGFYLCAWQLLTGTEKLFFGSGTQLSVL.

V is TRBV19 and J is TRBJ2-1; TRBD2 aligns across 10 bases. This CDR3 is 15 amino acids long. The germline V gene encodes CDR1 LNHDA and CDR2 SQIVND (reference sequence). The trim removed 4 bases at V and 6 bases at J, leaving 6 bases unmatched. CDR3 in DNA: TGTGCCAGTAGTACTAGCGGGAGTGTGGGCAATGAGCAGTTCTTC. This encodes CASSTSGSVGNEQFF.

This clonotype has ten or more counts. The chain employs TRBV28 and TRBJ1-6; the match to TRBD1 covers 7 bases. Germline V gives CDR1 MDHEN, CDR2 SYDVKM. V shed 1 base, J shed 8 bases, and the junction held 14 bases outside the gene matches. The CDR3 spans 18 residues. CDR3 protein: CASSLFTRRTGAHSPLHF. In DNA, the CDR3 is TGTGCCAGCAGTTTATTCACCCGACGGACAGGCGCTCATTCACCCCTCCACTTT.

This clonotype occurred many times. The J gene is TRBJ2-7, the V gene TRBV12-3 or TRBV12-4; 7 bases are shared with TRBD2. The CDR3 totals 14 residues. V was pared by 5 bases and J by 3 bases, with 7 bases of the junction left unmatched. The CDR3 loop is CASSPRLASYEQYF. CDR3 bases: TGTGCCAGCAGTCCACGACTAGCTAGCTACGAGCAGTACTTC.

This clonotype was observed at least ten times. This chain joins TRBV7-9 and TRBJ2-1; the match to TRBD1 covers 8 bases. The CDR3 contains 14 residues. Germline V gives CDR1 SEHNR, CDR2 FQNEAQ (reference sequence). Germline trimming cut 5 bases from V and 8 bases from J; bases unmatched to any gene: 8. CDR3 loop: CASSTWTGNDEQFF. CDR3 DNA sequence: TGTGCCAGCAGCACATGGACAGGGAACGATGAGCAGTTCTTC.

This clonotype was picked up many times. This chain joins TRBV28 and TRBJ2-7; 11 bases are shared with TRBD1. The CDR3 runs to 14 residues. The V gene end was trimmed by 6 bases and the J gene end by 6 bases; junction bases not matched to a gene: 7. Germline loops: CDR1 MDHEN, CDR2 SYDVKM. DNA of the CDR3: TGTGCCAGCAGAGCCCCGGGACAGGGGGGCGAGCAGTACTTC. Its protein is CASRAPGQGGEQYF.

The rearrangement uses TRBV6-6 and TRBJ2-5; 11 bases fit TRBD2. The CDR3 runs 21 residues. Per germline, CDR1 MNHNY and CDR2 SVGAGI (reference sequence). The trim removed 0 bases at V and 4 bases at J, leaving 19 bases unmatched. CDR3 loop: CASSYSGTSGRVRGLRETQYF. In DNA form, the CDR3 reads TGTGCCAGCAGTTACTCCGGTACTAGCGGGAGAGTCAGAGGTTTGCGAGAGACCCAGTACTTC.